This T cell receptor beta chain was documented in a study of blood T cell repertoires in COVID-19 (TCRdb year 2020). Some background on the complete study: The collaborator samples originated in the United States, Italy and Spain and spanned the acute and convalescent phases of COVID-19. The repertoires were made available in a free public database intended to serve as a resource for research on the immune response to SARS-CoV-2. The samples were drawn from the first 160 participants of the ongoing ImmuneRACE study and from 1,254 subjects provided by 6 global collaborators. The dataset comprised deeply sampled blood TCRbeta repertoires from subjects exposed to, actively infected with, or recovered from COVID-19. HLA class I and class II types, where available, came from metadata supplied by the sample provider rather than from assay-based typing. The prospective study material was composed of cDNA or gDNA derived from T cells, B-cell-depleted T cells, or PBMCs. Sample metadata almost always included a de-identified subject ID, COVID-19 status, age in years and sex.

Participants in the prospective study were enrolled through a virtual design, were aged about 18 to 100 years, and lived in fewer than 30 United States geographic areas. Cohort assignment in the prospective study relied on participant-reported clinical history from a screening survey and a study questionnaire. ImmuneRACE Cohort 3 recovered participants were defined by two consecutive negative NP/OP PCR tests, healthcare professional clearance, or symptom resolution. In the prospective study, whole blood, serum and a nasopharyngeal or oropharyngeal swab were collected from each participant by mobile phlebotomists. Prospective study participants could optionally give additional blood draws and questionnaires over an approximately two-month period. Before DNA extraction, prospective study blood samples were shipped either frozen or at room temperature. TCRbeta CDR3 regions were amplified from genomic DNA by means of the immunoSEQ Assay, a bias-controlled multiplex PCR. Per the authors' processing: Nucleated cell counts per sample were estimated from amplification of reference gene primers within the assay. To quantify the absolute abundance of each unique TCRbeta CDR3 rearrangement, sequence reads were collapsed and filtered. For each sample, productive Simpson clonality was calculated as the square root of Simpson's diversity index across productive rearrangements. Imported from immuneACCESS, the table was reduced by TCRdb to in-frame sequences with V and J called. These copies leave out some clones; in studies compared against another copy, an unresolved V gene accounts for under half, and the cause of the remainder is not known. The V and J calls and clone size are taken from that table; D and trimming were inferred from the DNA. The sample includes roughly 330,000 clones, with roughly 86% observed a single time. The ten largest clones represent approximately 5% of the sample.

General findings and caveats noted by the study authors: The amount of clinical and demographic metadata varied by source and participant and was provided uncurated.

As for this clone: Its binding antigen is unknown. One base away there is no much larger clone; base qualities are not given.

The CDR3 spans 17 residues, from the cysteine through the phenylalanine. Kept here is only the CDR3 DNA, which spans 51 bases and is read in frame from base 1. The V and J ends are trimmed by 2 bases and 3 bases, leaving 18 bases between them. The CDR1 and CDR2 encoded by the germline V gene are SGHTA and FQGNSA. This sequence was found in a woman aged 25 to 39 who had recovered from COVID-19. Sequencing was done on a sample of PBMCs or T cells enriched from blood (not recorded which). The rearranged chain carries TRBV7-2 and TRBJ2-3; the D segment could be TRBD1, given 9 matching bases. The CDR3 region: CASSLNGGGQGTDTQYF. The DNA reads TGTGCCAGCAGCTTAAACGGGGGGGGACAGGGTACAGATACGCAGTATTTT.